What follows describes a single TCR beta chain. The data are from a study of long-term antiretroviral therapy in people with HIV. Trimming left V 5 bases short and J 4 bases short, with 17 bases between. The CDR3 spans 15 residues. Germline CDR1 reads SGHAT; CDR2 reads FQNNGV. Version v3.0 of the immunoSEQ assay was performed at survey level. Clones were read by immunoSEQ multiplex PCR, and TCRdb kept only the in-frame ones, dropping some. The sample has about 20,000 clones; about nine tenths are singletons. The material sequenced was unsorted PBMCs, taken about 4.6 years before starting antiretroviral therapy. The TCR originated in a woman aged 25 to 39 with HIV. The chain links TRBV11-2 to TRBJ1-2; tentatively, D is TRBD1 (6 bases). The CDR3 nucleotides read TGTGCCAGCAGCCAATCACCGACAGGCCCCTATGGCTACACCTTC. This codes for CASSQSPTGPYGYTF.